The rows below give T cell receptor beta chains drawn from one sample of a study of shared clonotypes between healthy human individuals. Produced via immunoSEQ multiplex PCR; TCRdb's table is partial and in-frame only. Of around 450,000 clones in the sample, more than 75% were seen once. The sequenced sample consisted of PBMCs. Receptors originate from a woman aged 35 to 49 in good health. Some clones in this sample may be carry-over from other donors' samples. Each CDR3 is given with its conserved first and last residue. The D gene is left open where the match is weak. Size is omitted from some rows. Given values are once, few, many or a class for expanded clones.

CDR3aa: CASSLRLYGYTF
CDR3nt: TGTGCCAGCAGTTTAAGGCTCTATGGCTACACCTTC
v_gene: TRBV28
j_gene: TRBJ1-2
d_gene: .
abundance: many

CDR3aa: CAWSPGTANYGYTF
CDR3nt: TGTGCCTGGAGCCCCGGGACAGCAAACTATGGCTACACCTTC
v_gene: TRBV30
j_gene: TRBJ1-2
d_gene: TRBD1
abundance: .

CDR3aa: CASSKKETFQETQYF
CDR3nt: TGTGCCAGCAGCAAAAAAGAGACGTTCCAAGAGACCCAGTACTTC
v_gene: TRBV21-1
j_gene: TRBJ2-5
d_gene: .
abundance: .

CDR3aa: CASSLEAWGRSGSYEQYF
CDR3nt: TGCGCCAGCAGCTTGGAGGCGTGGGGGCGAAGTGGGTCCTACGAGCAGTACTTC
v_gene: TRBV5-1
j_gene: TRBJ2-7
d_gene: .
abundance: .

CDR3aa: CASSTRTGQGVKGSYEQYF
CDR3nt: TGTGCCAGCAGCACCCGGACTGGACAGGGGGTAAAAGGCTCCTACGAGCAGTACTTC
v_gene: TRBV7-4
j_gene: TRBJ2-7
d_gene: TRBD1
abundance: .

CDR3aa: CASSYAGSSYEQYF
CDR3nt: TGTGCCAGCAGTTACGCGGGTAGCAGCTACGAGCAGTACTTC
v_gene: TRBV6-5
j_gene: TRBJ2-7
d_gene: .
abundance: .

CDR3aa: CASRDGRPNNEQFF
CDR3nt: TGTGCCAGCAGGGACGGGAGGCCCAACAATGAGCAGTTCTTC
v_gene: TRBV25-1
j_gene: TRBJ2-1
d_gene: TRBD2
abundance: .

CDR3aa: CASSLTGQRPRDTQYF
CDR3nt: TGTGCCAGCAGTCTAACTGGACAGAGGCCACGGGATACGCAGTATTTT
v_gene: TRBV28
j_gene: TRBJ2-3
d_gene: .
abundance: once

CDR3aa: CASSPRGARGEKLFF
CDR3nt: TGTGCCAGCAGCCCACGGGGGGCGCGGGGTGAAAAACTGTTTTTT
v_gene: TRBV11-2
j_gene: TRBJ1-4
d_gene: .
abundance: .

CDR3aa: CASSLETGPSGYTF
CDR3nt: TGTGCCAGCAGCTTAGAAACTGGACCGAGCGGCTACACCTTC
v_gene: TRBV7-9
j_gene: TRBJ1-2
d_gene: .
abundance: .

CDR3aa: CASGSQRTEAFF
CDR3nt: TGTGCCAGCGGGTCCCAGCGCACTGAAGCTTTCTTT
v_gene: TRBV28
j_gene: TRBJ1-1
d_gene: .
abundance: .

CDR3aa: CASSLWSGTYNEQFF
CDR3nt: TGTGCCAGCAGCTTGTGGAGCGGGACCTACAATGAGCAGTTCTTC
v_gene: TRBV5-4
j_gene: TRBJ2-1
d_gene: TRBD2
abundance: .

CDR3aa: CASSLGDIGGNTIYF
CDR3nt: TGCGCCAGCAGCTTGGGGGACATCGGTGGAAACACCATATATTTT
v_gene: TRBV5-1
j_gene: TRBJ1-3
d_gene: .
abundance: .

CDR3aa: CASSDRGANYGYTF
CDR3nt: TGCGCCAGCAGTGATCGGGGAGCTAACTATGGCTACACCTTC
v_gene: TRBV10-1
j_gene: TRBJ1-2
d_gene: .
abundance: .

CDR3aa: CASSRRGRSYEQYF
CDR3nt: TGTGCCAGCAGTCGGAGGGGGAGATCCTACGAGCAGTACTTC
v_gene: TRBV6-4
j_gene: TRBJ2-7
d_gene: .
abundance: once

CDR3aa: CAWGQNNSPLHF
CDR3nt: TGTGCCTGGGGACAGAATAATTCACCCCTCCACTTT
v_gene: TRBV30
j_gene: TRBJ1-6
d_gene: .
abundance: .

CDR3aa: CASGGWKTDPGELFF
CDR3nt: TGTGCCAGTGGGGGGTGGAAGACCGACCCCGGGGAGCTGTTTTTT
v_gene: TRBV28
j_gene: TRBJ2-2
d_gene: .
abundance: .

CDR3aa: CASSTRGSGQPQHF
CDR3nt: TGTGCCAGCAGTACCAGGGGGTCGGGTCAGCCCCAGCATTTT
v_gene: TRBV27
j_gene: TRBJ1-5
d_gene: TRBD1
abundance: .

CDR3aa: CASSPRKVAGGDYEQYF
CDR3nt: TGTGCCAGCAGCCCAAGAAAGGTAGCGGGAGGAGACTACGAGCAGTACTTC
v_gene: TRBV14
j_gene: TRBJ2-7
d_gene: TRBD2
abundance: .

CDR3aa: CATSRESGRTDTQYF
CDR3nt: TGTGCCACCAGCAGAGAGAGCGGGAGGACAGATACGCAGTATTTT
v_gene: TRBV15
j_gene: TRBJ2-3
d_gene: TRBD2
abundance: .

CDR3aa: CASSLGALAATDTQYF
CDR3nt: TGTGCCAGCAGCTTAGGGGCTCTAGCGGCCACAGATACGCAGTATTTT
v_gene: TRBV11-3
j_gene: TRBJ2-3
d_gene: TRBD2
abundance: .

CDR3aa: CASSPATSGRGEQFF
CDR3nt: TGTGCCAGCTCACCAGCGACTAGCGGGAGAGGAGAGCAGTTCTTC
v_gene: TRBV18
j_gene: TRBJ2-1
d_gene: TRBD2
abundance: .

CDR3aa: CASSIRGAGYGYTF
CDR3nt: TGTGCCAGCAGCATTCGGGGGGCGGGTTATGGCTACACCTTC
v_gene: TRBV28
j_gene: TRBJ1-2
d_gene: .
abundance: .

CDR3aa: CASSDYTGNTIYF
CDR3nt: TGTGCCAGCAGTGACTATACGGGAAACACCATATATTTT
v_gene: TRBV5-4
j_gene: TRBJ1-3
d_gene: .
abundance: once

CDR3aa: CASSYRQGTYEQYF
CDR3nt: TGTGCCAGCAGTTACCGACAGGGGACCTACGAGCAGTACTTC
v_gene: TRBV6-5
j_gene: TRBJ2-7
d_gene: TRBD1
abundance: once

CDR3aa: CASSLEGQGETQYF
CDR3nt: TGCGCCAGCAGCTTGGAGGGGCAGGGAGAGACCCAGTACTTC
v_gene: TRBV5-1
j_gene: TRBJ2-5
d_gene: .
abundance: .

CDR3aa: CASRSLAGPNYGYTF
CDR3nt: TGTGCCAGCAGGTCCCTTGCGGGGCCGAACTATGGCTACACCTTC
v_gene: TRBV2
j_gene: TRBJ1-2
d_gene: .
abundance: .

CDR3aa: CASRGSGQGRSYTF
CDR3nt: TGTGCCAGCAGGGGTTCGGGGCAGGGTAGAAGCTACACCTTC
v_gene: TRBV27
j_gene: TRBJ1-2
d_gene: .
abundance: .

CDR3aa: CASGISGRATSSTDTQYF
CDR3nt: TGTGCCAGCGGAATTAGCGGGAGGGCCACTAGTAGCACAGATACGCAGTATTTT
v_gene: TRBV27
j_gene: TRBJ2-3
d_gene: TRBD2
abundance: few

CDR3aa: CASSSRLAEYQETQYF
CDR3nt: TGTGCCAGCAGCTCCAGACTAGCGGAGTACCAAGAGACCCAGTACTTC
v_gene: TRBV5-6
j_gene: TRBJ2-5
d_gene: TRBD2
abundance: few

CDR3aa: CATSLKGEGGETQYF
CDR3nt: TGTGCCACCAGCCTCAAGGGGGAAGGAGGAGAGACCCAGTACTTC
v_gene: TRBV5-4
j_gene: TRBJ2-5
d_gene: .
abundance: .

CDR3aa: CASSRNRQGANVLTF
CDR3nt: TGTGCCAGCAGTCGGAATAGACAGGGGGCCAACGTCCTGACTTTC
v_gene: TRBV2
j_gene: TRBJ2-6
d_gene: .
abundance: .

CDR3aa: CASSLFSDGDQPQHF
CDR3nt: TGTGCCAGCAGTTTATTTAGCGATGGCGATCAGCCCCAGCATTTT
v_gene: TRBV27
j_gene: TRBJ1-5
d_gene: .
abundance: .

CDR3aa: CATTGYTGELFF
CDR3nt: TGTGCCACGACAGGGTATACCGGGGAGCTGTTTTTT
v_gene: TRBV19
j_gene: TRBJ2-2
d_gene: TRBD1
abundance: once

CDR3aa: CASSSYQGAGEKLFF
CDR3nt: TGTGCCAGCAGTTCCTACCAGGGGGCGGGTGAAAAACTGTTTTTT
v_gene: TRBV28
j_gene: TRBJ1-4
d_gene: TRBD1
abundance: .

CDR3aa: CASTLGRGQSYEQYF
CDR3nt: TGTGCCAGCACTCTCGGGCGGGGGCAATCCTACGAGCAGTACTTC
v_gene: TRBV6-1
j_gene: TRBJ2-7
d_gene: .
abundance: once

CDR3aa: CAISGGQGLADTQYF
CDR3nt: TGTGCCATCAGTGGGGGACAGGGACTTGCAGATACGCAGTATTTT
v_gene: TRBV10-3
j_gene: TRBJ2-3
d_gene: TRBD1
abundance: .

CDR3aa: CASSLAGGRQETQYF
CDR3nt: TGTGCCAGCAGCTTGGCGGGAGGTCGGCAAGAGACCCAGTACTTC
v_gene: TRBV5-4
j_gene: TRBJ2-5
d_gene: TRBD2
abundance: once

CDR3aa: CASSSTRIRRETQYF
CDR3nt: TGTGCCAGCAGCTCCACCAGGATAAGACGAGAGACCCAGTACTTC
v_gene: TRBV7-8
j_gene: TRBJ2-5
d_gene: .
abundance: .

CDR3aa: CSATTGSFSYEQYF
CDR3nt: TGCAGCGCTACGACAGGGAGTTTCTCCTACGAGCAGTACTTC
v_gene: TRBV29-1
j_gene: TRBJ2-7
d_gene: TRBD1
abundance: many

CDR3aa: CASSLAYGMYYNEQFF
CDR3nt: TGCGCCAGCAGCTTGGCCTACGGGATGTACTACAATGAGCAGTTCTTC
v_gene: TRBV5-1
j_gene: TRBJ2-1
d_gene: .
abundance: few

CDR3aa: CASSSLAGGGEQYF
CDR3nt: TGTGCCAGCAGCTCACTAGCGGGAGGGGGGGAGCAGTACTTC
v_gene: TRBV5-6
j_gene: TRBJ2-7
d_gene: TRBD2
abundance: .

CDR3aa: CASNAVAEGSLTEAFF
CDR3nt: TGTGCCAGCAACGCCGTAGCGGAGGGGTCGTTAACTGAAGCTTTCTTT
v_gene: TRBV9
j_gene: TRBJ1-1
d_gene: .
abundance: few

CDR3aa: CASSQGDRGFYEQYF
CDR3nt: TGCGCCAGCAGCCAGGGGGACAGGGGTTTTTACGAGCAGTACTTC
v_gene: TRBV4-1
j_gene: TRBJ2-7
d_gene: TRBD1
abundance: .